This TCR beta chain came from a study of blood T cell repertoires in COVID-19. This CDR3 is 14 amino acids long. The germline gives CDR1 PRHDT, CDR2 FYEKMQ (reference sequence). V was clipped by 5 bases and J by 8 bases; unmatched bases: 8. The assay was immunoSEQ multiplex PCR, and TCRdb's table has in-frame clones only and misses some. The table shows fewer than 70,000 clones, with 70% to 85% occurring only once. This TCR came from a woman aged 60-70 years with acute or convalescent COVID-19. This sequence joins TRBV13 and TRBJ2-7; TRBD2 aligns across 11 bases. The sample taken for sequencing was peripheral blood. CDR3 nucleotide sequence: TGTGCCAGCAGCCGTGATAGCGGGGGGGCCAAGCAGTACTTC. It encodes CASSRDSGGAKQYF.